Listed here are 20 T cell receptor beta chains from one sample, sequenced in a study of T cells after yellow fever vaccination. Via MiXCR, TCRdb re-called the 5' RACE reads, giving one row per CDR3 protein. The sample has about 300,000 distinct CDR3 sequences, 8.7% seen once. The starting material was CD4+ T cells sorted from PBMCs, obtained 5 days after the yellow fever booster vaccination. The receptors here all came from a man aged 18 to 35 who received the YFV17D yellow fever vaccine.

CDR3 loop: CASRSRRGGADEKLFF. The DNA for the CDR3 is TGTGCCAGCAGGTCACGGAGAGGGGGCGCGGATGAAAAACTGTTTTTT. J is TRBJ1-4 and V is TRBV6-2 or TRBV6-3; 7 positions match TRBD1. Germline CDR1 reads MNHEY; CDR2 reads SVGEGT. The CDR3 sequence is 16 residues long. V gave up 6 bases and J gave up 6 bases; unmatched junction bases: 13.

As to this clonotype: This could be a read error, since a much larger clone is one nucleotide away. This chain links TRBV6-5 with TRBJ2-5; either TRBD1 or TRBD2 may fit D (5 bases each). The CDR3 consists of 14 residues. From germline, CDR1 is MNHEY and CDR2 SVGAGI. V gave up 2 bases and J gave up 1 base, with 8 bases separating them. The CDR3 region is CASSYGGGQETQYF. The CDR3, as DNA: TGTGCCAGCAGTTACGGTGGGGGCCAAGAGACCCAGTACTTC.

The chain carries TRBV5-6 and TRBJ1-2; 7 bases agree with TRBD1. This CDR3 region has 14 residues. Germline V gives CDR1 SGHDT, CDR2 YYEEEE. The trim removed 10 bases at V and 0 bases at J, leaving 9 bases unmatched. CDR3 region: CAGARQGSNYGYTF. In DNA form, the CDR3 reads TGTGCCGGCGCCAGACAGGGCTCTAACTATGGCTACACCTTC.

This clonotype turned up a few times. The chain joins TRBV27 to TRBJ1-6; 7 nucleotides match TRBD1. V lost 6 bases, J lost 7 bases, and 15 bases stayed unmatched. There are 17 residues in the CDR3. The germline gives CDR1 MNHEY, CDR2 SMNVEV (reference sequence). CDR3: CASSVKQGLGSNSPLHF. The CDR3, as DNA: TGTGCCAGCAGCGTGAAACAGGGGTTGGGGTCCAATTCACCCCTCCACTTT.

In this sample, this clonotype turned up once. The CDR3: CASSQELGAKNIQYF. The CDR3 bases are TGCGCCAGCAGCCAAGAGTTGGGGGCCAAAAACATTCAGTACTTC. J is TRBJ2-4 and V is TRBV4-3; no clear D. V was shortened by 0 bases and J by 1 base, with 7 bases between the two germline ends. Germline assignment: CDR1 LGHNA and CDR2 YSLEER. The CDR3 is 15 amino acids.

The gene calls are TRBV18 and TRBJ2-7, with no clear D. The V end lost 0 bases, the J end lost 2 bases, and 8 bases lay between the germline ends. Germline assignment: CDR1 KGHSH and CDR2 LQKENI. The CDR3 totals 14 residues. The CDR3 nucleotides read TGTGCCAGCTCACCACCAAACAGCGCCTACGAGCAGTACTTC. Residues: CASSPPNSAYEQYF.

Only a few counts were recorded for this clonotype. The chain joins TRBV6-5 to TRBJ2-1; TRBD1 matches at 11 bases. The CDR3 is made up of 18 amino acids. Germline trimming cut 2 bases from V and 9 bases from J; bases unmatched to any gene: 15. Per germline, CDR1 MNHEY and CDR2 SVGAGI. The CDR3 DNA reads as TGTGCCAGCAGTTACCGGACAGGGGGCAGGTATTTCCAGGGTGAGCAGTTCTTC. Translation gives CASSYRTGGRYFQGEQFF.

This chain links TRBV25-1 with TRBJ2-3; 10 bases are a match to TRBD1. The ends lost 3 bases at V and 8 bases at J; junction bases unmatched: 11. Germline CDR1 is MGHDK and CDR2 is SYGVNS. The CDR3 has 16 residues. This CDR3 is CASSDLPGQGFATQYF. Here the CDR3 DNA reads TGTGCCAGCAGTGACCTACCGGGACAGGGGTTCGCTACGCAGTATTTT.

Only a few counts were recorded for this clonotype. The rearrangement joins TRBV7-9 to TRBJ2-4; D is undetermined. V was trimmed by 5 bases and J by 1 base, leaving 21 bases between them. The germline V gene has CDR1 SEHNR and CDR2 FQNEAQ (reference sequence). The CDR3 sequence is 18 residues long. Here the CDR3 DNA reads TGTGCCAGCAGCCCCCACCCTCTCCCCTCCGGGGCCAAAAACATTCAGTACTTC. Translation: CASSPHPLPSGAKNIQYF.

The rearrangement links TRBV5-1 to TRBJ2-7; D is possibly TRBD2 (6 bases). The CDR3 is made up of 14 amino acids. Between the trimmed V and J ends, which lost 5 bases and 0 bases, there was a span of 12 bases. CDR1 and CDR2 from the germline V gene are SGHRS and YFSETQ. The DNA of the CDR3 is TGCGCCAGCAGGGCTAAGGGAGGCTCCTACGAGCAGTACTTC. It encodes CASRAKGGSYEQYF.

There are many counts of this clonotype. The J gene is TRBJ1-2, the V gene TRBV5-1, with 9 bases aligning to TRBD1. Germline trimming cut 4 bases from V and 5 bases from J; bases unmatched to any gene: 3. CDR1 and CDR2 (germline): SGHRS, YFSETQ. The CDR3 contains 13 residues. CDR3 loop: CASSRDREYGYTF. The CDR3 bases are TGCGCCAGCAGCAGGGACAGGGAATATGGCTACACCTTC.

This clonotype was counted a few times. V gene TRBV29-1 combines with J gene TRBJ1-1; D gene unclear. Trimming took off 5 bases at V and 0 bases at J, with 10 bases between the two ends. This CDR3 has 13 amino acids. The germline V gene encodes CDR1 SQVTM and CDR2 ANQGSEA. CDR3: CSVRLIMNTEAFF. CDR3 nucleotides: TGCAGCGTTAGACTTATTATGAACACTGAAGCTTTCTTT.

This clonotype was counted a few times. This chain connects TRBV5-4 to TRBJ2-4, with D perhaps given as TRBD1 or TRBD2 (5 bases each). Germline lookup yields CDR1 SGHNT and CDR2 YYREEE (reference sequence). Trimming cost V 0 bases and J 1 base, with 8 bases left between them. This CDR3 region has 15 residues. CDR3 sequence reads: CASSLEGTAKNIQYF. DNA of the CDR3: TGTGCCAGCAGCTTGGAGGGGACGGCCAAAAACATTCAGTACTTC.

This clonotype was counted a few times. The chain uses TRBV3-1 and TRBJ1-1; tentatively, D is TRBD1 (5 bases). V was shortened by 4 bases and J by 1 base, with 16 bases between the two germline ends. Germline CDR1 and CDR2: LGHDT and YNNKEL (reference sequence). There are 16 residues in the CDR3. CDR3 protein: CASSLGGARGNTEAFF. CDR3 DNA: TGTGCCAGCAGCCTCGGCGGGGCACGGGGGAACACTGAAGCTTTCTTT.

This clonotype was recorded many times. The CDR3 loop reads CASSQGGGSTDTQYF. The CDR3 DNA sequence: TGCGCCAGCAGCCAAGGGGGGGGGAGCACAGATACGCAGTATTTT. The rearrangement links TRBV4-1 to TRBJ2-3, with 7 bases that match TRBD2. Germline CDR1 MGHRA, CDR2 YSYEKL. Trimming at V came to 1 base and at J to 0 bases, leaving 1 base not matched to a gene. CDR3 size: 15 residues.

The sample holds one count of this clonotype. The V call is TRBV18, the J call TRBJ1-1; D might be TRBD1 (6 bases). V was trimmed by 3 bases and J by 4 bases, leaving 24 bases between them. The CDR3 spans 18 residues. CDR1 is KGHSH and CDR2 is LQKENI in the germline V gene. CDR3 sequence (DNA): TGTGCCAGCTCACCCCTCCGGGGGGGGCGAGGTACATCCACTGAAGCTTTCTTT. This translates into CASSPLRGGRGTSTEAFF.

A few counts support this clonotype. J is TRBJ1-4 and V is TRBV6-1; a weak D match, TRBD1 (5 bases). Germline CDR1 MNHNS, CDR2 SASEGT. The V end lost 2 bases, the J end lost 8 bases, and 9 bases lay between the germline ends. This CDR3 spans 13 amino acids. CDR3 DNA: TGTGCCAGCAGTGAAAGGGGTCAAGAAAAACTGTTTTTT. Translating it yields CASSERGQEKLFF.

This clonotype was found many times. The rearrangement links TRBV20-1 to TRBJ2-7; 8 bases match TRBD1. V lost 1 base to trimming and J lost 4 bases; unmatched junction nucleotides: 9. Germline CDR1 and CDR2: DFQATT and SNEGSKA (reference sequence). The CDR3 is 15 amino acids. Written as DNA, the CDR3 is TGCAGTGCTAGAGGGTCAAGACAGGGGACGTACGAGCAGTACTTC. This encodes CSARGSRQGTYEQYF.

At least ten counts were recorded for this clonotype. The chain combines TRBV29-1 with TRBJ2-5; TRBD1 might be the D (7 bases). CDR1 and CDR2 from the germline V gene are SQVTM and ANQGSEA. The CDR3 has 14 residues. The germline V and J ends were trimmed by 3 bases and 2 bases, with 13 bases remaining between them. For the CDR3, the DNA is TGCAGCGTTGAGCTGACAGGGAGGCAAGAGACCCAGTACTTC. Its translation is CSVELTGRQETQYF.

This clonotype appeared a few times. The chain couples TRBV7-2 to TRBJ1-1; D may be TRBD1 (6 bases). This CDR3 spans 16 amino acids. V shed 4 bases and J shed 2 bases, with 17 bases lying between them. Germline assignment: CDR1 SGHTA and CDR2 FQGNSA. CDR3 sequence: CASSSTPDSTNTEAFF. The CDR3 DNA reads as TGTGCCAGCAGCTCCACTCCGGACAGTACAAACACTGAAGCTTTCTTT.